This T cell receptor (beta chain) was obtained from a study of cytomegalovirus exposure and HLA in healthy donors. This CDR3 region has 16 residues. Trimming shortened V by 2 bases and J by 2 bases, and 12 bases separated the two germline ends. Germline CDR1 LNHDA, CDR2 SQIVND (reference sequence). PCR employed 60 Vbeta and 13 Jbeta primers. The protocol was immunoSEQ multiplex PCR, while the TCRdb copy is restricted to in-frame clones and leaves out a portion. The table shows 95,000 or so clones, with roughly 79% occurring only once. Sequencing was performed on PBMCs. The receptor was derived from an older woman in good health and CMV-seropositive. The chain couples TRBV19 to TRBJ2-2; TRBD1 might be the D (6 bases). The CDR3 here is CASSIFRGSNTGELFF. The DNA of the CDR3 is TGTGCCAGTAGTATATTCAGGGGATCTAACACCGGGGAGCTGTTTTTT.